Sequencing of this T cell receptor (beta chain) was carried out in a study of shared clonotypes between healthy human individuals (dated by TCRdb to 2018 to 2020). For the wider study: The cohort comprised two women and three men aged 18 to 49 years. For each donor, three plates each were used for CD4 naive and CD4 memory, two plates were used for CD8 naive, and one plate was used for CD8 memory. Each donor's leukapheresis produced roughly between about 0.8 and 10 billion PBMCs. To estimate repertoire size and how much clonotype sharing occurs between individuals, the study deeply sequenced the blood TCR repertoires of 5 or 6 healthy adults. Different laboratories and diverse techniques were used to prepare libraries and sequence TCR repertoires, to increase sequencing depth and limit assay-specific biases. Paper-wide results and their limitations: Larger estimated clonotype richness was generally found for naive subsets than for memory subsets. Compared with non-shared clonotypes, the clonotypes found in all four sorted-subset donors had higher generation probabilities. Because the study included a small number of donors, the genetic and exposure-history diversity represented was limited. Sampling was restricted to blood, and TCR repertoires in tissue are likely to differ from TCR repertoires in blood. Pairwise subsampling indicated that sequencing depth was expected to affect the degree of clonotype sharing among donors. Incomplete sequencing was indicated by rarefaction of sorted-subset datasets, despite the large sequencing depth. When a handful of donors were compared, the shared fraction of clonotypes was about 5% for naive CD4, 3.5% to 4% for naive CD8, 2.3% for memory CD4, and 0.3% to 0.5% for memory CD8.

The donors were healthy, HIV-negative adults who had no recently reported acute infections or vaccinations. Every donor was a Caucasian adult living in Nashville, Tennessee, USA. CD4+ T cells were enriched by magnetic negative selection, after which naive cells were positively selected on CD45RA and the negative fraction was taken as the memory subset. After blood collection by leukapheresis, PBMCs were isolated using Ficoll-Histopaque density gradient centrifugation and then cryopreserved in the vapor phase of liquid nitrogen. Analytical flow cytometry was used to check the purity and quantity of every magnetically sorted T cell population. Each sorted fraction had its genomic DNA isolated and then quantified by UV absorbance on a Nanodrop 2000c. Using the deep immunoSEQ assay, multiplex PCR amplified TCR CDR3 regions from genomic DNA. For each cell subset, the extracted genomic DNA was distributed evenly across all wells of several immunoSEQ 96-well plates, and each plate served as one replicate. Each replicate PCR for sorted subsets received around 210 ng genomic DNA, equal to roughly 29,000 T cell genomes. Purified libraries were measured with a Qubit 3.0 fluorometer, size-checked on a Bioanalyzer 2100, and measured again with the KAPA Library Quantification kit. Every immunoSEQ 96-well plate was sequenced on a separate single-read 150-cycle Illumina NextSeq 550 flow cell. The authors' analysis ran thus. Because only junctional sequences without quality scores were contained in the immunoSEQ output, filtering matching that applied to full-length reads could not be performed. To assign V/J genes and CDR3, sequences were annotated against IMGT germline references using PyIR, a Python wrapper for IgBLAST v1.9. Any read was removed if the V/J assignment was weak (E-value above 1e-6), the CDR3 was missing, or the read contained stop codons, out-of-frame junctions, or ambiguous translated residues. V3J clonotypes were defined by identical inferred V gene, J gene, and CDR3 amino acid sequence. Percentage overlap between repertoires was calculated by dividing the number of shared unique clonotypes by the size of the smaller repertoire. RTK rarefaction, the Chao1 estimator, and Recon v2.1 estimates of unobserved clonotypes were used to assess repertoire richness. Generation probabilities for all TCRbeta clonotypes obtained by the gDNA method from a handful of donors were computed using OLGA. TCRdb obtained this table from immuneACCESS and retained in-frame rearrangements with V and J assigned. These tables miss some clones; where compared with another copy, unresolved V genes account for less than half of the shortfall, and the remainder is unexplained. The V and J calls and clone size come from that table; D and trimming were worked out from the DNA. Within this sample are a few million clones, with approximately 93% of them counted one time only. The ten largest make up about 0.39% of the sample.

In this sample, this clone turned up once. Its antigen is not yet known. No clone much larger than this one lies a single base away; base qualities are absent. The origin of this receptor is a man aged 18 to 35 in good health. Some clones in this sample may be carry-over from other donors' samples. Material: naive CD4+ T cells from PBMCs. What this sample's cell subset or site label stands for: CD45RA+ positively selected.

In nucleotide form, the sequence is TGCGCCAGCAGCCATGGGTCGGGGGGTTACGAGCAGTACTTC. Protein translation: CASSHGSGGYEQYF. Rearrangement joined TRBV5-1 to TRBJ2-7; 7 junctional bases match TRBD2. As encoded in the germline V gene, CDR1 is SGHRS while CDR2 is YFSETQ. The CDR3 contains 14 residues, cysteine and phenylalanine counted. The sequence is cut down to CDR3 DNA, 42 bases in frame from base 1. The germline V and J ends show losses of 4 bases and 4 bases respectively, and no gene match explains 8 bases of the junction.